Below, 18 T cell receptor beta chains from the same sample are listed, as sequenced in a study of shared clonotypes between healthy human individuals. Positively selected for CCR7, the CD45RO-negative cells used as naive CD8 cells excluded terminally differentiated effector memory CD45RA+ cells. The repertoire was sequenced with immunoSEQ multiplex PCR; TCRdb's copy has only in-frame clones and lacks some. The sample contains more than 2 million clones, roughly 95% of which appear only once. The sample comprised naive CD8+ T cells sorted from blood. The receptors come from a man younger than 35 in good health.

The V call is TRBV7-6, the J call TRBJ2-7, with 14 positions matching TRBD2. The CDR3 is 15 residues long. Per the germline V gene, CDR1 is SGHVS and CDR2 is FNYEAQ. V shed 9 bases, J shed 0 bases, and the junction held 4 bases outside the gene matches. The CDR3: CARGLAGAPSYEQYF. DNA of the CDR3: TGTGCCAGGGGACTAGCGGGAGCCCCCTCCTACGAGCAGTACTTC.

The CDR3 is CARSHRSDTEAFF. The CDR3 DNA is TGTGCCAGAAGCCATAGATCGGACACTGAAGCTTTCTTT. The chain has TRBV5-3 and TRBJ1-1; D is unclear. TRBV5-3 is assigned to the ORF class and has an uncertain function. CDR3 length equals 13 residues. V was clipped by 4 bases and J by 3 bases, with 10 bases between them.

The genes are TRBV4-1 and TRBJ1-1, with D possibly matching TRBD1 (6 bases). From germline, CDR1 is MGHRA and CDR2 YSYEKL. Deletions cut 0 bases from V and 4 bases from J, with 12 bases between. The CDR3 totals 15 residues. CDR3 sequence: CASSQDKGVGTEAFF. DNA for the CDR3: TGCGCCAGCAGCCAAGATAAGGGGGTCGGCACTGAAGCTTTCTTT.

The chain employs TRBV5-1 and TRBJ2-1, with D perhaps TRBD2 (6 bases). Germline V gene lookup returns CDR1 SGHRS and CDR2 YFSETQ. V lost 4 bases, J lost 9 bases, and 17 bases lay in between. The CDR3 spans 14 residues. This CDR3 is CASSARGAEGEQFF. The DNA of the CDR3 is TGCGCCAGCAGCGCCCGAGGGGCGGAGGGTGAGCAGTTCTTC.

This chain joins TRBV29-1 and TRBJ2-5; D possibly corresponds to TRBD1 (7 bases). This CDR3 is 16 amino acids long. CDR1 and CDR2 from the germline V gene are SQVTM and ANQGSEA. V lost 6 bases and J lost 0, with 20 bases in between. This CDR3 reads CSVPARGVSDQETQYF. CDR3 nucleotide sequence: TGCAGCGTCCCGGCCAGGGGGGTTTCCGACCAAGAGACCCAGTACTTC.

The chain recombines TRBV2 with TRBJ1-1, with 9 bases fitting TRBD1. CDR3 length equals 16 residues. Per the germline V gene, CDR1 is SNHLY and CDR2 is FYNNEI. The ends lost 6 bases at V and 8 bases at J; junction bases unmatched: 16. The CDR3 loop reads CASSVGVTGGAGEAFF. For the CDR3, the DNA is TGTGCCAGCAGCGTGGGCGTTACAGGGGGCGCAGGGGAAGCTTTCTTT.

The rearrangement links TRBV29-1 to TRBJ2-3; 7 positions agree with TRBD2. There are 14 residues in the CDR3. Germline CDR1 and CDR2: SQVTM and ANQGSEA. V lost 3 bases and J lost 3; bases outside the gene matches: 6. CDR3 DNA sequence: TGCAGCGTTGATGGCGGGAGTAAGACAGATACGCAGTATTTT. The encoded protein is CSVDGGSKTDTQYF.

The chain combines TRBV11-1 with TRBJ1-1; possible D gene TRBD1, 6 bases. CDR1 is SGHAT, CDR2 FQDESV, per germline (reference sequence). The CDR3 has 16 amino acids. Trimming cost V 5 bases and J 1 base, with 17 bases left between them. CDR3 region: CASSPWVLQGNTEAFF. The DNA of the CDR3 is TGTGCCAGCAGCCCATGGGTCCTACAGGGGAACACTGAAGCTTTCTTT. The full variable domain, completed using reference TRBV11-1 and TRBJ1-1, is EAEVAQSPRYKITEKSQAVAFWCDPISGHATLYWYRQILGQGPELLVQFQDESVVDDSQLPKDRFSAERLKGVDSTLKIQPAELGDSAMYLCASSPWVLQGNTEAFFGQGTRLTVV.

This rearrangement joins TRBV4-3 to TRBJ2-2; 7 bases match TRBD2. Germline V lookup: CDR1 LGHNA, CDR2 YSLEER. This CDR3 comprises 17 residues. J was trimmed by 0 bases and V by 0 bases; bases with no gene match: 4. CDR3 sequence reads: CASSQDSLAANTGELFF. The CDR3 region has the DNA TGCGCCAGCAGCCAAGATAGCCTAGCGGCGAACACCGGGGAGCTGTTTTTT.

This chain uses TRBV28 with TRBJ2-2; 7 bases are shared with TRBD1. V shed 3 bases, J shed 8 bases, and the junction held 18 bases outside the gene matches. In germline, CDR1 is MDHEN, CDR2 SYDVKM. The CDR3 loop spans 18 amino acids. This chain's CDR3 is CASSFNPGQTNIFGELFF. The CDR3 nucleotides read TGTGCCAGCAGTTTCAACCCGGGACAGACTAACATTTTTGGGGAGCTGTTTTTT.

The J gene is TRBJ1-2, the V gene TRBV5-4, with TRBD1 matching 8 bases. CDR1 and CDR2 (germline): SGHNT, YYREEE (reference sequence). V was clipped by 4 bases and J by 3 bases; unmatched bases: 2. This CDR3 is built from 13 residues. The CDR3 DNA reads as TGTGCCAGCAGCCCGGGACAGGACTATGGCTACACCTTC. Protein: CASSPGQDYGYTF.

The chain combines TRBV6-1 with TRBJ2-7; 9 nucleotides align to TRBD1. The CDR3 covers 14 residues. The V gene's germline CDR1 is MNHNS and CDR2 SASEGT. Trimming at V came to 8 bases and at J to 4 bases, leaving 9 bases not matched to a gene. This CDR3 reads CASRLQGAGYEQYF. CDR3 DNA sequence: TGTGCCAGCCGCCTACAGGGGGCTGGATACGAGCAGTACTTC.

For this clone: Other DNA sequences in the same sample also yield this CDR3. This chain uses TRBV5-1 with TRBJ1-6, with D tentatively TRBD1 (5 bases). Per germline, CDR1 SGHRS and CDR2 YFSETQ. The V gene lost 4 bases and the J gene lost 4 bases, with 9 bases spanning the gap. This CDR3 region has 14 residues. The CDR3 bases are TGCGCCAGCAGCCCAGACAGTTATAATTCACCCCTCCACTTT. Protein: CASSPDSYNSPLHF.

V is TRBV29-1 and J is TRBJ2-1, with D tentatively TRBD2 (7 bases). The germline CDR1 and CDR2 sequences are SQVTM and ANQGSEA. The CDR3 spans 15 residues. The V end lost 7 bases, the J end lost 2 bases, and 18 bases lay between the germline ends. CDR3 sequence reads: CSGGGVGSTYNEQFF. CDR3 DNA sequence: TGCAGCGGGGGGGGCGTCGGCTCGACCTACAATGAGCAGTTCTTC.

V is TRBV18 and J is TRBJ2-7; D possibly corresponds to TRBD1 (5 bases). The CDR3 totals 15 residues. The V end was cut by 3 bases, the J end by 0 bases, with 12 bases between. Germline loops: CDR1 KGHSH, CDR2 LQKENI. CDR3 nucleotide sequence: TGTGCCAGCTCACCCTTTGACAGCAGCTCCTACGAGCAGTACTTC. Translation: CASSPFDSSSYEQYF.

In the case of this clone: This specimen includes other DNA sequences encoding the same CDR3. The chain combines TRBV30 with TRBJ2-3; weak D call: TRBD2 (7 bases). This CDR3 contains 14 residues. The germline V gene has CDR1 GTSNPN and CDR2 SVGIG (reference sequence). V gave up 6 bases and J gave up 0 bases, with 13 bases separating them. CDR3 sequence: CACAAGASTDTQYF. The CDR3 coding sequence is TGTGCCTGTGCCGCGGGGGCTAGCACAGATACGCAGTATTTT.

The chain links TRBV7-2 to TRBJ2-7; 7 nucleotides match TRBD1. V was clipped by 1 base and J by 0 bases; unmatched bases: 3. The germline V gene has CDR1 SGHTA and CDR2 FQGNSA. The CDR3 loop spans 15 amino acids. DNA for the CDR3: TGTGCCAGCAGCTTAGAGGGACAGTACTCCTACGAGCAGTACTTC. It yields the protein CASSLEGQYSYEQYF.

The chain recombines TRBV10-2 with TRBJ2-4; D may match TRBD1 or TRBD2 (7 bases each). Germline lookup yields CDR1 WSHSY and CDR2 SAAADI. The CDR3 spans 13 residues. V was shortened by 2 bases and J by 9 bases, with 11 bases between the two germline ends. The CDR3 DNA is TGCGCCAGCAGTGAGACAGGGGAGGGCATTCAGTACTTC. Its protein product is CASSETGEGIQYF.